This T cell receptor (beta chain) was recovered during a study of technical replicates of blood from several donors. This CDR3 region has 15 residues. V dropped 6 bases and J dropped 1 base, with 16 bases sitting between them. The germline gives CDR1 SNHLY, CDR2 FYNNEI. Profiled with immunoSEQ multiplex PCR; TCRdb holds only in-frame clones, not every one. The top ten clones hold roughly 4.5% of a sample with tens of thousands of clones, approximately 90% of them seen once. The TCR originated in a human donor in good health. Some clones in this sample may be carry-over from other donors' samples. The sample comprised PBMCs. The chain employs TRBV2 and TRBJ2-7; possibly TRBD1 for D (5 bases). The CDR3 spells CASSPALGRSYEQYF. DNA for the CDR3: TGTGCCAGCAGCCCCGCGCTGGGGCGTTCCTACGAGCAGTACTTC.